The 23 T cell receptor beta chains below were found in one sample sequenced in a study of long-term antiretroviral therapy in people with HIV. Researchers report immunoSEQ v3.0 was run at survey level. Assay used: immunoSEQ multiplex PCR; TCRdb lists only in-frame clones, some missing. The sample lists approximately 31,000 clones; around 90% were seen once. Sample: unsorted PBMCs, taken 1.1 years after starting antiretroviral therapy. These receptors came from a man aged 18 to 30 with HIV.

The gene calls are TRBV5-6 and TRBJ1-2; TRBD1 might be the D (5 bases). In germline, CDR1 is SGHDT, CDR2 YYEEEE. V lost 7 bases and J lost 6, with 19 bases in between. CDR3 length equals 14 residues. CDR3 nucleotides: TGTGCCAGCCATCCGGGGGGGGGATTCAATGGCTACACCTTC. Protein: CASHPGGGFNGYTF.

This rearrangement joins TRBV28 to TRBJ1-1; 7 bases match TRBD1. Looked up from germline, CDR1 is MDHEN and CDR2 is SYDVKM. V lost 8 bases to trimming and J lost 3 bases; unmatched junction nucleotides: 6. The CDR3 has 13 amino acids. The CDR3 sequence is CASSDQGDTEAFF. The CDR3 DNA is TGTGCCAGCTCTGATCAGGGGGACACTGAAGCTTTCTTT.

This clone was counted only a few times. This rearrangement joins TRBV27 to TRBJ2-5; D gene ambiguous. CDR1 MNHEY and CDR2 SMNVEV come from the germline V gene (reference sequence). V was clipped by 2 bases and J by 8 bases, with 12 bases between them. This CDR3 spans 13 amino acids. CDR3 DNA sequence: TGTGCCAGCAGTTTAGGAGTCGGTCAAACCCAGTACTTC. Translation gives CASSLGVGQTQYF.

V gene TRBV6-5 combines with J gene TRBJ1-5, with 7 bases that match TRBD1. J gave up 6 bases and V 4 bases, and 6 bases lay outside the gene matches. The CDR3 is made up of 14 amino acids. Germline assignment: CDR1 MNHEY and CDR2 SVGAGI. The CDR3 reads CASSFSTGVQPQHF. CDR3 nucleotides: TGTGCCAGCAGTTTTTCTACAGGGGTTCAGCCCCAGCATTTT.

The gene calls are TRBV11-2 and TRBJ2-7; 7 bases map to TRBD1. After removal of 1 base from V and 2 bases from J, the junction contained 2 bases not matched to a gene. The CDR3 is 14 residues long. In germline, CDR1 is SGHAT, CDR2 FQNNGV. The CDR3 DNA is TGTGCCAGCAGCTTAGGCAGGGGGACCTACGAGCAGTACTTC. Residues: CASSLGRGTYEQYF.

The chain couples TRBV7-2 to TRBJ1-5, with D possibly matching TRBD1 (6 bases). The V gene lost 4 bases and the J gene lost 7 bases, with 11 bases spanning the gap. CDR3 length: 13 amino acids. Looked up from germline, CDR1 is SGHTA and CDR2 is FQGNSA. The CDR3 DNA reads TGTGCCAGCAGCTCCGGGGGGCACCAGCCCCAGCATTTT. It encodes CASSSGGHQPQHF. Filled out from reference TRBV7-2 and TRBJ1-5, the complete variable domain reads GAGVSQSPSNKVTEKGKDVELRCDPISGHTALYWYRQSLGQGLEFLIYFQGNSAPDKSGLPSDRFSAERTGGSVSTLTIQRTQQEDSAVYLCASSSGGHQPQHFGDGTRLSIL.

This rearrangement joins TRBV28 to TRBJ1-2; possible D gene TRBD1, 5 bases. The CDR3 consists of 14 residues. Trimming took 7 bases from V and 1 from J, leaving 13 bases between them. Germline CDR1 MDHEN, CDR2 SYDVKM. CDR3 DNA: TGTGCCAGCATAGCAGGGATAGGTAACTATGGCTACACCTTC. Translation gives CASIAGIGNYGYTF.

Only a few counts were recorded for this clone. The V call is TRBV7-9, the J call TRBJ1-2; D possibly corresponds to TRBD1 (6 bases). Germline lookup yields CDR1 SEHNR and CDR2 FQNEAQ (reference sequence). V lost 5 bases and J lost 0, with 13 bases in between. The CDR3 covers 15 residues. The CDR3 coding sequence is TGTGCCAGCAGCCCAAGGACAGTCCCTAACTATGGCTACACCTTC. Amino acid sequence: CASSPRTVPNYGYTF.

Here the CDR3 DNA reads TGCGCCAGCAGCCTCCGGGACAGGGGGGGTCAGCCCCAGCATTTT. Residues: CASSLRDRGGQPQHF. The chain links TRBV4-1 to TRBJ1-5, with 11 bases that match TRBD1. V shed 4 bases and J 6 bases; nucleotides not matched to a gene: 5. The CDR3 is 15 amino acids. In germline, CDR1 is MGHRA, CDR2 YSYEKL.

This chain links TRBV30 with TRBJ2-1; TRBD2 might be the D (5 bases). In germline, CDR1 is GTSNPN, CDR2 SVGIG (reference sequence). Trimming left V 0 bases short and J 15 bases short, with 21 bases between. The CDR3 contains 14 residues. The CDR3 loop is CAWSVLPTGIEPFF. The CDR3 DNA sequence: TGTGCCTGGAGTGTACTGCCCACCGGGATCGAACCGTTCTTC.

The chain employs TRBV7-8 and TRBJ2-7; 9 bases agree with TRBD2. The ends lost 0 bases at V and 3 bases at J; junction bases unmatched: 3. The CDR3 totals 15 residues. Germline lookup yields CDR1 SGHVS and CDR2 FQNEAQ. The CDR3 sequence is CASSLASSGNYEQYF. The CDR3 nucleotides are TGTGCCAGCAGCTTAGCGTCTAGCGGGAACTACGAGCAGTACTTC. The full variable domain, its missing parts supplied by reference TRBV7-8 and TRBJ2-7, is GAGVSQSPRYKVAKRGQDVALRCDPISGHVSLFWYQQALGQGPEFLTYFQNEAQLDKSGLPSDRFFAERPEGSVSTLKIQRTQQEDSAVYLCASSLASSGNYEQYFGPGTRLTVT.

As regards this clone: This sample includes further DNA sequences coding for the same CDR3. The CDR3 protein is CASSLIATNEKLFF. The CDR3 bases are TGTGCCAGCAGCTTGATTGCAACTAATGAAAAACTGTTTTTT. The V call is TRBV5-6, the J call TRBJ1-4, with D uncertain. CDR3 length: 14 amino acids. Germline CDR1 reads SGHDT; CDR2 reads YYEEEE. V lost 1 base and J 0 bases, leaving 4 bases between the germline ends. Combining the CDR3 with reference TRBV5-6 and TRBJ1-4 gives the whole variable domain DAGVTQSPTHLIKTRGQQVTLRCSPKSGHDTVSWYQQALGQGPQFIFQYYEEEERQRGNFPDRFSGHQFPNYSSELNVNALLLGDSALYLCASSLIATNEKLFFGSGTQLSVL.

The chain combines TRBV5-4 with TRBJ2-7; 10 bases line up with TRBD2. The CDR3 sequence is 12 residues long. Germline lookup yields CDR1 SGHNT and CDR2 YYREEE (reference sequence). The V gene end was trimmed by 7 bases and the J gene end by 3 bases; junction bases not matched to a gene: 1. In DNA form, the CDR3 reads TGTGCCAGCGGGACTAGCGACTACGAGCAGTACTTC. Amino acid sequence: CASGTSDYEQYF. Looking up the rest from reference TRBV5-4 and TRBJ2-7 gives the full variable domain: ETGVTQSPTHLIKTRGQQVTLRCSSQSGHNTVSWYQQALGQGPQFIFQYYREEENGRGNFPPRFSGLQFPNYSSELNVNALELDDSALYLCASGTSDYEQYFGPGTRLTVT.

The J gene is TRBJ1-3, the V gene TRBV5-1, with TRBD1 identical over 7 bases. Trimming removed 2 bases from V and 0 bases from J; junction bases left unmatched: 5. Looked up from germline, CDR1 is SGHRS and CDR2 is YFSETQ. The CDR3 loop spans 16 amino acids. In DNA, the CDR3 is TGCGCCAGCAGCTTTTTTGGACAGGTCTCTGGAAACACCATATATTTT. As protein: CASSFFGQVSGNTIYF.

The rearrangement links TRBV6-5 to TRBJ2-7, with a weak D call TRBD2 (5 bases). The CDR3 loop spans 13 amino acids. V was shortened by 6 bases and J by 3 bases, with 12 bases between the two germline ends. Germline values: CDR1 MNHEY, CDR2 SVGAGI. The CDR3 DNA sequence: TGTGCCAGCAGCCTCGGGAATTACTACGAGCAGTACTTC. Amino acids: CASSLGNYYEQYF.

This clone turned up a few times. The chain uses TRBV30 and TRBJ1-6; D call uncertain. Trimming stripped 7 bases from V and 9 bases from J, with 7 bases between. CDR1 is GTSNPN and CDR2 is SVGIG in the germline V gene (reference sequence). The CDR3 contains 10 residues. The CDR3 DNA reads TGTGCCTTCGGGGTTTCACCCCTCCACTTT. Residues: CAFGVSPLHF.

The CDR3 loop is CASSSAGGAEAFF. In DNA form, the CDR3 reads TGTGCCAGCAGCTCCGCCGGGGGGGCTGAAGCTTTCTTT. This sequence joins TRBV7-9 and TRBJ1-1, with D maybe TRBD1 (5 bases). The CDR3 is 13 amino acids. From germline, CDR1 is SEHNR and CDR2 FQNEAQ (reference sequence). Trimming stripped 4 bases from V and 6 bases from J, with 12 bases between.

This chain uses TRBV30 with TRBJ1-1; tentative D call: TRBD1 (5 bases). Trimming pared 4 bases from V and 7 bases from J, leaving 13 bases between. Germline V gives CDR1 GTSNPN, CDR2 SVGIG (reference sequence). There are 12 residues in the CDR3. CDR3 residues: CAWTEDTYEAFF. The CDR3 nucleotides read TGTGCCTGGACTGAGGACACTTATGAAGCTTTCTTT.

CDR3 protein: CASGPQGSPLYEQYF. CDR3 bases: TGTGCTAGTGGTCCCCAGGGAAGCCCCCTCTACGAGCAGTACTTC. V is TRBV12-5 and J is TRBJ2-7, with a tentative D call TRBD1 (5 bases). Trimming took off 5 bases at V and 3 bases at J, with 17 bases between the two ends. Germline assignment: CDR1 LGHNT and CDR2 FRNRAP. The CDR3 contains 15 residues.

V and J are TRBV10-3 and TRBJ2-1, with D perhaps TRBD2 (5 bases). CDR3 size: 18 residues. From germline, CDR1 is ENHRY and CDR2 SYGVKD. V gave up 7 bases and J gave up 3 bases, with 25 bases separating them. The CDR3 region has the DNA TGTGCCATCACCGCTGGTAGCGCCATCCCCCAATTCTACAATGAGCAGTTCTTC. Translated: CAITAGSAIPQFYNEQFF.

This chain connects TRBV29-1 to TRBJ2-1; D is unclear. The germline CDR1 and CDR2 sequences are SQVTM and ANQGSEA. The CDR3 runs to 10 residues. V shed 4 bases and J shed 6 bases, with 4 bases lying between them. CDR3 in amino acids: CSVAFNEQFF. The CDR3 coding sequence is TGCAGCGTTGCCTTCAATGAGCAGTTCTTC.

V gene TRBV7-9 combines with J gene TRBJ2-1; D may be TRBD2 (6 bases). Trimming took off 5 bases at V and 0 bases at J, with 14 bases between the two ends. This CDR3 is 16 amino acids long. CDR1 and CDR2 (germline): SEHNR, FQNEAQ (reference sequence). CDR3 nucleotide sequence: TGTGCCAGCAGCGGCCAGCGGGCTCCCTCCTACAATGAGCAGTTCTTC. Amino acid sequence: CASSGQRAPSYNEQFF.

The V call is TRBV10-2, the J call TRBJ1-1; no clear D. Germline loops: CDR1 WSHSY, CDR2 SAAADI. V lost 8 bases, J lost 3 bases, and 4 bases lay in between. This CDR3 comprises 10 residues. CDR3: CASSDTEAFF. DNA of the CDR3: TGCGCCAGCTCTGACACTGAAGCTTTCTTT.